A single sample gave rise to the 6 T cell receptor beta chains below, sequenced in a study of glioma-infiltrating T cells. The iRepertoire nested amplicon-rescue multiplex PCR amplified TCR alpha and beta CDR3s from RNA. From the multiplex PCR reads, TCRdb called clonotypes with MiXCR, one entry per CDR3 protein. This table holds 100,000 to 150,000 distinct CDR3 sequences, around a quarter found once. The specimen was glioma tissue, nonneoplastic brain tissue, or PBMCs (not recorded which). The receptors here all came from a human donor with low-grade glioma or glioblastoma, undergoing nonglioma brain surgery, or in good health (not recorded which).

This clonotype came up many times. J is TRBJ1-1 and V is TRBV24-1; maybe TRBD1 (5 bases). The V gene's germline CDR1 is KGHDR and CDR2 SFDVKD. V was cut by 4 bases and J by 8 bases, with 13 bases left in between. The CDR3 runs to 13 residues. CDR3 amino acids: CATSDQRDREAFF. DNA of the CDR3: TGTGCCACCAGTGACCAACGGGACCGAGAAGCTTTCTTT.

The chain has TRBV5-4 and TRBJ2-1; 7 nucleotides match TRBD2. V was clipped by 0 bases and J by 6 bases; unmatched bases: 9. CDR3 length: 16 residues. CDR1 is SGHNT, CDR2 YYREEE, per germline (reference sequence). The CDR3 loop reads CASSLASGGRTNEQFF. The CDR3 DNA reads TGTGCCAGCAGCTTGGCGTCGGGGGGTCGAACCAATGAGCAGTTCTTC.

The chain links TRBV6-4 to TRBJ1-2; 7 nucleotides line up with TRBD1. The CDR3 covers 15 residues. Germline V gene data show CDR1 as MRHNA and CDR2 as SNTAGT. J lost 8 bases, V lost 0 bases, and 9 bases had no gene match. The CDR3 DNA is TGTGCCAGCAGTGACTCGACGACAGGGATGAAGGGCTACACCTTC. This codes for CASSDSTTGMKGYTF.

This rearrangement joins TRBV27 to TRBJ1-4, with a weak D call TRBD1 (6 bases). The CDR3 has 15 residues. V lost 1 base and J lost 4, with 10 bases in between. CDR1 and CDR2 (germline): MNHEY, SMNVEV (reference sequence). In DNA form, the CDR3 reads TGTGCCAGCAGTTTATGGGGGGCGTTTAATGAAAAACTGTTTTTT. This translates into CASSLWGAFNEKLFF.

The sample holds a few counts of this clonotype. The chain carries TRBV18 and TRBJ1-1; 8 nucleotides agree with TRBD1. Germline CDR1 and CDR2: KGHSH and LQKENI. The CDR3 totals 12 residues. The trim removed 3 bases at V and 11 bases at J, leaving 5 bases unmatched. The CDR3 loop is CASSPDRVEAFF. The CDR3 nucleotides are TGTGCCAGCTCACCGGACAGGGTGGAGGCTTTCTTT. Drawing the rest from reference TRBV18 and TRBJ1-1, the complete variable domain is NAGVMQNPRHLVRRRGQEARLRCSPMKGHSHVYWYRQLPEEGLKFMVYLQKENIIDESGMPKERFSAEFPKEGPSILRIQQVVRGDSAAYFCASSPDRVEAFFGQGTRLTVV.

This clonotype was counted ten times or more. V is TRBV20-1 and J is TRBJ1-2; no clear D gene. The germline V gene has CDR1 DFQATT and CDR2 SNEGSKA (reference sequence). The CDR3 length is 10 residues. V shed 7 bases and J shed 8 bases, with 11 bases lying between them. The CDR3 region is CSVSTRGYTF. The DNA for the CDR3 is TGCAGTGTTTCGACCCGGGGCTACACCTTC.